What follows are 14 T cell receptor beta chains derived from one specimen sequenced in a study of blood T cells in healthy people across ages. The use of a sample-barcoded 5' primer and a J-beta primer mix characterized a second PCR of 7 to 11 cycles. TCRdb re-called the 5' RACE reads with MiXCR, one entry per CDR3 protein. The top ten hold 11% of the sample, which has about 1.6 million distinct CDR3 sequences, about 35% seen once. Sequencing used blood. Every receptor here comes from a woman in her twenties or thirties in good health.

This chain uses TRBV10-3 with TRBJ1-1, with TRBD1 matching over 9 bases. Germline CDR1 ENHRY, CDR2 SYGVKD. With 6 bases clipped from V and 1 base from J, the junction kept 3 bases outside the gene matches. This CDR3 has 14 residues. CDR3 DNA sequence: TGTGCCATCAGGGAGGACAGGGGGAACACTGAAGCTTTCTTT. Protein: CAIREDRGNTEAFF.

The chain combines TRBV2 with TRBJ2-7; 8 bases are shared with TRBD1. The CDR3 totals 14 residues. Germline V lookup: CDR1 SNHLY, CDR2 FYNNEI. V lost 6 bases and J lost 4; bases outside the gene matches: 8. The CDR3 sequence is CASRDTGGKYEQYF. CDR3 nucleotides: TGTGCCAGCAGGGACACAGGGGGAAAATACGAGCAGTACTTC. The full variable domain, completed using reference TRBV2 and TRBJ2-7, is EPEVTQTPSHQVTQMGQEVILRCVPISNHLYFYWYRQILGQKVEFLVSFYNNEISEKSEIFDDQFSVERPDGSNFTLKIRSTKLEDSAMYFCASRDTGGKYEQYFGPGTRLTVT.

The V gene is TRBV28, the J gene TRBJ2-7; a possible D gene is TRBD1 (6 bases). Germline V gene data show CDR1 as MDHEN and CDR2 as SYDVKM. The V end was cut by 2 bases, the J end by 6 bases, with 17 bases between. The CDR3 consists of 15 residues. The CDR3 DNA reads as TGTGCCAGCAGTTTACTGGACCCAGGGGAGAGCGAGCAGTACTTC. Its translation: CASSLLDPGESEQYF.

The chain couples TRBV27 to TRBJ2-7, with unresolved D. The CDR3 has 14 amino acids. V shed 7 bases and J shed 2 bases, with 15 bases lying between them. Germline assignment: CDR1 MNHEY and CDR2 SMNVEV (reference sequence). DNA for the CDR3: TGTGCCAGCACCCACGGGTTTGGGCCCTACGAGCAGTACTTC. Its protein product is CASTHGFGPYEQYF.

This chain connects TRBV4-1 to TRBJ1-6; 12 bases are shared with TRBD1. V shed 5 bases, J shed 5 bases, and the junction held 10 bases outside the gene matches. Germline CDR1 reads MGHRA; CDR2 reads YSYEKL. The CDR3 is 18 amino acids. Written as DNA, the CDR3 is TGCGCCAGCAGCTCCCAGGGGGACAGGGGGCCGGATAATTCACCCCTCCACTTT. Translated, it gives CASSSQGDRGPDNSPLHF.

J is TRBJ2-3 and V is TRBV19; TRBD2 is a possible D gene (5 bases). Germline CDR1 is LNHDA and CDR2 is SQIVND (reference sequence). This CDR3 is built from 15 residues. Trimming took off 3 bases at V and 3 bases at J, with 13 bases between the two ends. In DNA form, the CDR3 reads TGTGCCAGTAGTATCCTCGGGATGGGAACAGATACGCAGTATTTT. It codes for CASSILGMGTDTQYF.

The count of this clonotype is one. The rearrangement joins TRBV24-1 to TRBJ2-3; TRBD2 matches at 10 bases. CDR1 KGHDR and CDR2 SFDVKD come from the germline V gene. The CDR3 extends over 16 amino acids. Unmatched junction bases numbered 6, after V lost 5 bases and J lost 2 bases. CDR3: CATSATSGKDTDTQYF. The CDR3 bases are TGTGCCACCAGTGCCACTAGCGGGAAAGACACAGATACGCAGTATTTT.

The chain joins TRBV5-1 to TRBJ2-7; 12 bases line up with TRBD2. This CDR3 contains 16 residues. The junction had 7 bases not matched to a gene; V was cut back by 4 bases and J by 2 bases. CDR1 and CDR2 (germline): SGHRS, YFSETQ. The CDR3 DNA reads TGCGCCAGCAGCCCGATACTAGCGGGAGGAACCTACGAGCAGTACTTC. Its translation is CASSPILAGGTYEQYF.

This clonotype was observed at least ten times. This chain links TRBV5-1 with TRBJ2-1, with 15 bases identical to TRBD2. The V segment lost 4 bases and the J segment 2 bases; nucleotides outside the gene matches: 10. The CDR3 sequence is 19 residues long. Germline V lookup: CDR1 SGHRS, CDR2 YFSETQ. DNA of the CDR3: TGCGCCAGCAGCCCCGGGACTAGCGGGGGGTTTAGGACCTACAATGAGCAGTTCTTC. Protein: CASSPGTSGGFRTYNEQFF.

As regards this clonotype: A much larger clone sits a single nucleotide away, making a read error possible. The V gene is TRBV10-3, the J gene TRBJ2-7; 8 bases match TRBD1. CDR3 length equals 14 residues. The germline CDR1 and CDR2 sequences are ENHRY and SYGVKD. The CDR3 loop reads CAISESDRGYEQHF. CDR3 nucleotides: TGTGCCATCAGTGAGTCTGACAGGGGTTACGAGCAGCACTTC.

This chain connects TRBV15 to TRBJ2-7; D not certain. Germline CDR1 and CDR2: LNHNV and YYDKDF (reference sequence). Trimming shortened V by 0 bases and J by 3 bases, and 9 bases separated the two germline ends. This CDR3 comprises 14 residues. The chain's CDR3 is CATSRDGESYEQYF. The CDR3 nucleotides are TGTGCCACCAGCAGAGATGGGGAAAGCTACGAGCAGTACTTC.

This clonotype has a handful of counts. The rearrangement uses TRBV12-3 or TRBV12-4 and TRBJ1-5; 11 bases line up with TRBD1. V was pared by 4 bases and J by 4 bases, with 3 bases of the junction left unmatched. CDR3 length: 15 residues. The CDR3 DNA is TGTGCCAGCAGTTCCGGGGACAGGGGGAATCAGCCCCAGCATTTT. Protein sequence: CASSSGDRGNQPQHF.

The chain is built from TRBV30 and TRBJ2-2; tentatively, D is TRBD2 (5 bases). Trimming removed 7 bases from V and 0 bases from J, with 12 bases in between. CDR1 is GTSNPN, CDR2 SVGIG, per germline (reference sequence). The CDR3 sequence is 14 residues long. The DNA of the CDR3 is TGTGCCTCGTTCGCACTAGCGAACACCGGGGAGCTGTTTTTT. Residues: CASFALANTGELFF.

This clonotype was seen more than once but under ten times. The gene calls are TRBV5-1 and TRBJ2-1; a possible D gene is TRBD2 (6 bases). V lost 1 base and J lost 7, with 18 bases in between. This CDR3 contains 16 residues. Per germline, CDR1 SGHRS and CDR2 YFSETQ. Written as DNA, the CDR3 is TGCGCCAGCAGCTTGATAGGTAGCGGACCTCCGAATGAGCAGTTCTTC. Protein product: CASSLIGSGPPNEQFF.